This T cell receptor (beta chain) was found in a study of T cell repertoires in cytomegalovirus infection. A single record per CDR3 protein comes from TCRdb applying MiXCR to the reads. In the table there are 450,000 to 650,000 distinct CDR3 sequences, about a quarter of which are singletons. V lost 3 bases, J lost 3 bases, and 12 bases lay in between. The germline gives CDR1 GTSNPN, CDR2 SVGIG (reference sequence). This CDR3 has 14 residues. This rearrangement joins TRBV30 to TRBJ1-5, with D possibly TRBD1 on 5 matching bases. The clonotype originates from a human donor in good health (CMV status not recorded). Some clones in this sample may be carry-over from other donors' samples. Material for sequencing was PBMCs. The CDR3 protein is CAWSPRGANQPQHF. DNA for the CDR3: TGTGCCTGGAGCCCCCGAGGGGCCAATCAGCCCCAGCATTTT.